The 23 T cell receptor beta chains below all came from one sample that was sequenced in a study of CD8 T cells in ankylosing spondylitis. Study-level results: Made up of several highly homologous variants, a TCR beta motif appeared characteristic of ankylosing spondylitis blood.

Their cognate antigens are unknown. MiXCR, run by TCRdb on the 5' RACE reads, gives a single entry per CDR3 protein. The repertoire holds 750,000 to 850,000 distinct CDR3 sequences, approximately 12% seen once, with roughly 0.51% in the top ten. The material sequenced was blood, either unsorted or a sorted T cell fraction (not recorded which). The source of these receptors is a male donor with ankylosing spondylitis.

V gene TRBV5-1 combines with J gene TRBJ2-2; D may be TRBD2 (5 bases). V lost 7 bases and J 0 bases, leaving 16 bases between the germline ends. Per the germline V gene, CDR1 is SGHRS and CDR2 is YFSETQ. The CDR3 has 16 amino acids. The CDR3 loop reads CASHLRAEPNTGELFF. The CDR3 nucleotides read TGCGCCAGCCACCTTCGAGCGGAGCCGAACACCGGGGAGCTGTTTTTT.

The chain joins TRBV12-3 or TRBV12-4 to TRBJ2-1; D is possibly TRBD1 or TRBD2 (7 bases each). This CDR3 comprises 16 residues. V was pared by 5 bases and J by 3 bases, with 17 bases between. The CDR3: CASSPTTGRGYNEQFF. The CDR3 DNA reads TGTGCCAGCAGTCCCACGACAGGGAGGGGCTACAATGAGCAGTTCTTC.

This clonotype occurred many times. The CDR3 loop reads CSAPRRDRVNTGELFF. Here the CDR3 DNA reads TGCAGTGCCCCTCGAAGGGACAGGGTGAACACCGGGGAGCTGTTTTTT. This sequence joins TRBV20-1 and TRBJ2-2, with 9 bases fitting TRBD1. Trimming cost V 6 bases and J 1 base; bases outside gene matches: 9. CDR1 is DFQATT, CDR2 SNEGSKA, per germline (reference sequence). The CDR3 runs 16 residues.

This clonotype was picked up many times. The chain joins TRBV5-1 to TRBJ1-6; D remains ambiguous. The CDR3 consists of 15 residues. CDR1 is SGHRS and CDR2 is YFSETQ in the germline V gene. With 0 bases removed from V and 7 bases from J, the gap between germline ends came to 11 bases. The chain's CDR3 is CASSLEGSVNSPLHF. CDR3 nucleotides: TGCGCCAGCAGCTTGGAGGGCAGCGTGAATTCACCCCTCCACTTT.

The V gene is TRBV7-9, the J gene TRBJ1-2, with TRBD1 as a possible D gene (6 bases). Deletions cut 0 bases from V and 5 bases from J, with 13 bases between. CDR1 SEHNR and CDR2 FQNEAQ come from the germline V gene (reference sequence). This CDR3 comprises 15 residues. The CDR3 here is CASSLALGHQYGYTF. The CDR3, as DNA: TGTGCCAGCAGCTTAGCGCTGGGACACCAGTATGGCTACACCTTC.

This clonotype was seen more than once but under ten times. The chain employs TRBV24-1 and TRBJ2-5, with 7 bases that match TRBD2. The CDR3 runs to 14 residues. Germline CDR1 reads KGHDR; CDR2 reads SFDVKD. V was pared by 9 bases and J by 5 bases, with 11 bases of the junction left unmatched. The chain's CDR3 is CATARAGYGETQYF. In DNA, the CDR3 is TGTGCCACCGCCCGAGCGGGATACGGGGAGACCCAGTACTTC.

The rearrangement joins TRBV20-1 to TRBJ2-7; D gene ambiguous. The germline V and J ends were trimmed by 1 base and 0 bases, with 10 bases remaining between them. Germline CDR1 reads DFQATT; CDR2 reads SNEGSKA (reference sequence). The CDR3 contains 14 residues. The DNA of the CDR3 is TGCAGTGCTAGAGTACCCGGGTCCTCCTACGAGCAGTACTTC. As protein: CSARVPGSSYEQYF.

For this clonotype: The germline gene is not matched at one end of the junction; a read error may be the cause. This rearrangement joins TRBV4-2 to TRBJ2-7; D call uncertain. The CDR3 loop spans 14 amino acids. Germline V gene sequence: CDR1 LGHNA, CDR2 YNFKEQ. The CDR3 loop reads CASRQDRDIYEQYF. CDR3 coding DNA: TGTGCCAGCAGACAAGACCGCGACATCTACGAGCAGTACTTC.

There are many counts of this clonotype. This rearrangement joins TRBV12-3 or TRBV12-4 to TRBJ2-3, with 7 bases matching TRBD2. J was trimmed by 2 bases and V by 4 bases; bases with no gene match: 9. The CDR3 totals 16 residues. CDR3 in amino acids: CASSSGLETFTDTQYF. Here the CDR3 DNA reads TGTGCCAGCAGTTCTGGACTAGAGACGTTCACAGATACGCAGTATTTT.

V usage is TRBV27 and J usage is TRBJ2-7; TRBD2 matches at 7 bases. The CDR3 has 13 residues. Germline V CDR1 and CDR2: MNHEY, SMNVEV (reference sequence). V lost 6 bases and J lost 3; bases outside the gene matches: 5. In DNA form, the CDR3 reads TGTGCCAGCAGGCCGGGAGGCCTCTACGAGCAGTACTTC. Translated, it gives CASRPGGLYEQYF.

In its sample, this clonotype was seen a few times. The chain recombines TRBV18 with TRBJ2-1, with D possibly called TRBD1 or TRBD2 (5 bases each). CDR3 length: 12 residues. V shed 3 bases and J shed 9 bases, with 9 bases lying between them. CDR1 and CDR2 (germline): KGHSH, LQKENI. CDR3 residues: CASSPGAREQFF. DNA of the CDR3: TGTGCCAGCTCACCCGGGGCTCGTGAGCAGTTCTTC.

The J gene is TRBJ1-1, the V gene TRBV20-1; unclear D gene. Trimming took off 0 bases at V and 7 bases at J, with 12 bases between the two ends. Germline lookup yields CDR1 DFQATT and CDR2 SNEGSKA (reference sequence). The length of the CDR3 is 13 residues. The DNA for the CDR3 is TGCAGTGCTAGAGATGCCGGGATCATTGAAGCTTTCTTT. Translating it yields CSARDAGIIEAFF.

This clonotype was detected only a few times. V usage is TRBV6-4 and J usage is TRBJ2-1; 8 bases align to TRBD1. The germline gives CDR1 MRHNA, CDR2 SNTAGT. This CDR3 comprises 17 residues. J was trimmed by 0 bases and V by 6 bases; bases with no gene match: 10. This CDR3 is CASSPRTGLFSYNEQFF. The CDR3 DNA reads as TGTGCCAGCAGCCCAAGGACAGGGCTATTCTCCTACAATGAGCAGTTCTTC.

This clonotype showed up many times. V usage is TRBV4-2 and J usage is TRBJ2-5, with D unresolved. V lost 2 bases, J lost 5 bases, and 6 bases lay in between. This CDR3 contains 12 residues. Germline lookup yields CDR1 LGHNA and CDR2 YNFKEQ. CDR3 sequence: CASSQLGETQYF. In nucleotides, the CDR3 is TGTGCCAGCAGCCAACTCGGGGAGACCCAGTACTTC.

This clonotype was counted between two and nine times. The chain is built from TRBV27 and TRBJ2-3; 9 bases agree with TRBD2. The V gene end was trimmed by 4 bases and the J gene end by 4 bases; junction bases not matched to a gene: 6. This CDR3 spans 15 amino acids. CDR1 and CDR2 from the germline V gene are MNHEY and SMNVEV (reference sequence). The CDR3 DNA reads TGTGCCAGCAGTTGGTTGGGACTAGCATCAGATACGCAGTATTTT. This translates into CASSWLGLASDTQYF.

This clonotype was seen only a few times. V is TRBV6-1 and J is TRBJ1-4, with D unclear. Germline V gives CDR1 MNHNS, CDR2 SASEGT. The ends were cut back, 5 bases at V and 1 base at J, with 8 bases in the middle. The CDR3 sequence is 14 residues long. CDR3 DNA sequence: TGTGCCAGCAGTCCGAAATTAACTAATGAAAAACTGTTTTTT. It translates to CASSPKLTNEKLFF.

CDR3: CASTRGDYEQYF. DNA of the CDR3: TGTGCCAGCACCAGGGGGGACTACGAGCAGTACTTC. The chain combines TRBV28 with TRBJ2-7; D is perhaps TRBD1 (7 bases). CDR3 size: 12 residues. The germline V gene encodes CDR1 MDHEN and CDR2 SYDVKM. V was trimmed by 7 bases and J by 3 bases, leaving 10 bases between them.

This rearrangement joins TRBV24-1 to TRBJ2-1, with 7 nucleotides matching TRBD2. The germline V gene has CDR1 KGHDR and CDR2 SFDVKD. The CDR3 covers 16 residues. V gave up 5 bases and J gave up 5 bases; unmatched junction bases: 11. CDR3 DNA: TGTGCCACCAGTGCCCACGGGGCGGGGGAACACAATGAGCAGTTCTTC. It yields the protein CATSAHGAGEHNEQFF.

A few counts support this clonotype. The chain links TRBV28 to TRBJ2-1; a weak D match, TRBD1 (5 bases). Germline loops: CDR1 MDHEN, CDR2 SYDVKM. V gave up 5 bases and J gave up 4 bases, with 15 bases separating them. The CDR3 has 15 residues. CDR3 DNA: TGTGCCAGCAGTCCGCGCCGGACACCTTACAATGAGCAGTTCTTC. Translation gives CASSPRRTPYNEQFF.

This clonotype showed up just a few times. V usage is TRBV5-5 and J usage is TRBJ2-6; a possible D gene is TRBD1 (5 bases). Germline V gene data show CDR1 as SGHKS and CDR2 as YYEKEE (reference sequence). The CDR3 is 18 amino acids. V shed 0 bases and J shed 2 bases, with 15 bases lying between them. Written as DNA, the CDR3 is TGTGCCAGCAGCTTGGTCCCTCAGGGTCTTCCTGGGGCCAACGTCCTGACTTTC. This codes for CASSLVPQGLPGANVLTF.

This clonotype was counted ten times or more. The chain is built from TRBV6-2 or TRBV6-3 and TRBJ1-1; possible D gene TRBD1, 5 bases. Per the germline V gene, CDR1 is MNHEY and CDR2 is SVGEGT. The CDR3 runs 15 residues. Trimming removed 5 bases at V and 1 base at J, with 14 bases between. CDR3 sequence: CASSRPGTGNTEAFF. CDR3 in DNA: TGTGCCAGCAGTCGACCGGGGACGGGGAACACTGAAGCTTTCTTT.

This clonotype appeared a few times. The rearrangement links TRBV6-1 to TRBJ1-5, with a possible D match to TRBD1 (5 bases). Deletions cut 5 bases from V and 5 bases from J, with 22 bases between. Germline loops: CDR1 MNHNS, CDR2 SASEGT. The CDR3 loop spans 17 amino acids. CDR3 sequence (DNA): TGTGCCAGCAGTCCACAGGCCTGGCCGAACGCGGATCAGCCCCAGCATTTT. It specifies CASSPQAWPNADQPQHF.

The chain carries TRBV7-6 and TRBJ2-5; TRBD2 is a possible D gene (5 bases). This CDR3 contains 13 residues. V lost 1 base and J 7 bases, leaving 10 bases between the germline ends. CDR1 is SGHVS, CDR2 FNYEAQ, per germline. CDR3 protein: CASSLGGFGTQYF. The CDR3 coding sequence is TGTGCCAGCAGCTTAGGAGGGTTTGGGACCCAGTACTTC.